These T cell receptor beta chains were read from a single sample in a study of shared clonotypes between healthy human individuals. Clones were read by immunoSEQ multiplex PCR, and TCRdb kept only the in-frame ones, dropping some. The data hold approximately 1.9 million clones, with around 95% observed a single time. The specimen sequenced was naive CD8+ T cells from PBMCs. The receptors originated from a man younger than 35 in good health. Some clones in this sample may be carry-over from other donors' samples. CDR3s include the opening cysteine and the closing phenylalanine or tryptophan. Each record gives: V gene, D gene, CDR3 length, J gene, CDR3 DNA, CDR3 protein. A D gene is named only where the DNA matches it firmly.

>TRBV28|TRBD2|14|TRBJ2-1
TGTGCCAGCAGTGATAGCGGGAGTGGGAAAGAGCAGTTCTTC
CASSDSGSGKEQFF
>TRBV20-1|.|11|TRBJ2-7
TGCAGTGTCCCTGTTACCTACGAGCAGTACTTC
CSVPVTYEQYF
>TRBV2|.|18|TRBJ2-5
TGTGCCAGCATCCATGAGACAGGGAGGCCCTCTATCCAAGAGACCCAGTACTTC
CASIHETGRPSIQETQYF
>TRBV7-8|TRBD2|15|TRBJ2-7
TGTGCCAGCAGCGGGGGGACTAGCGGATTCTACGAGCAGTACTTC
CASSGGTSGFYEQYF
>TRBV29-1|TRBD2|11|TRBJ2-7
TGCAGCGTTTTGGGACTAGACGAGCAGTACTTC
CSVLGLDEQYF
>TRBV27|.|14|TRBJ1-2
TGTGCCAGCAGTTCATCCGGGACAAGCTATGGCTACACCTTC
CASSSSGTSYGYTF
>TRBV5-1|.|15|TRBJ1-2
TGCGCCAGCAGCTTGGGTTGGCAGACTAACTATGGCTACACCTTC
CASSLGWQTNYGYTF
>TRBV6-5|.|16|TRBJ1-1
TGTGCCAGCAGTTACTCGGTGGGAGAGACTAACACTGAAGCTTTCTTT
CASSYSVGETNTEAFF
>TRBV30|.|16|TRBJ2-1
TGTGCCTGGAGCGGTCACCCCCGGGATTACTTCAATGAGCAGTTCTTC
CAWSGHPRDYFNEQFF
>TRBV27|.|13|TRBJ2-1
TGTGCCAGCAGTTTTCTTACAACCAATGAGCAGTTCTTC
CASSFLTTNEQFF